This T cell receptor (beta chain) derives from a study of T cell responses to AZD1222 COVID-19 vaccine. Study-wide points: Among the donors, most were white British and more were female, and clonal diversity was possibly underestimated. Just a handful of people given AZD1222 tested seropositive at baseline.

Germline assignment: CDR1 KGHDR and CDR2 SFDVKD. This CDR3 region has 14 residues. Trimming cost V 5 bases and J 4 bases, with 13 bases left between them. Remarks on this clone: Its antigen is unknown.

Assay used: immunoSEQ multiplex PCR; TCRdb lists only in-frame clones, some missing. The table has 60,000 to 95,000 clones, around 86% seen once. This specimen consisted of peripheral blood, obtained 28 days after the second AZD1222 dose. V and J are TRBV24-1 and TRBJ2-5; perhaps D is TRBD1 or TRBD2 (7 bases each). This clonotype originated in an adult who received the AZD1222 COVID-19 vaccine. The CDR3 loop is CATSASGGGETQYF. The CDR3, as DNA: TGTGCCACCAGTGCCTCAGGGGGGGGAGAGACCCAGTACTTC.